The clone carrying this T cell receptor (beta chain) has only one observation. Its antigen is as yet unknown. The source of the sample is a study of a mutant IDH1 vaccine in newly diagnosed glioma. Method: immunoSEQ multiplex PCR; TCRdb's copy keeps in-frame clones and lacks some. Here the sample spans roughly 25,000 clones, around 78% being singletons. This sample's time point: week 35, safety follow-up. The content of each vaccine dose was 300 ug of mutant IDH1 20-mer peptide, and topical imiquimod accompanied it. Overall study findings and caveats: Changes to the top peripheral T cell clonotypes appeared unrelated to pseudoprogression.

Germline V CDR1 and CDR2: SGDLS, YYNGEE. The CDR3 contains 12 residues. V lost 4 bases, J lost 0 bases, and 5 bases lay in between. The sequencing used PBMCs, collected from a glioma patient whose treatment included an IDH1 peptide vaccine. This chain joins TRBV9 and TRBJ2-7; D not resolved. This TCR came from a man between 25 and 39 years old with glioma. The CDR3 DNA reads as TGTGCCAGCAGCTCCAACTCCTACGAGCAGTACTTC. Translated, it gives CASSSNSYEQYF.